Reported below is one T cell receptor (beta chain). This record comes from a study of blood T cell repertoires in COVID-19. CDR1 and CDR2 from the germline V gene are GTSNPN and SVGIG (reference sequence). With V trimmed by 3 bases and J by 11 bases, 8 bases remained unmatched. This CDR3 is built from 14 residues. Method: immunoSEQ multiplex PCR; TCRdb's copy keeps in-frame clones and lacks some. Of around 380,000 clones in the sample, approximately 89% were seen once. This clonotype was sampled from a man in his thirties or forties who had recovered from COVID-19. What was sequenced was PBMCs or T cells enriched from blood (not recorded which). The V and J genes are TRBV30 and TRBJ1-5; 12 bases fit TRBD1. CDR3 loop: CAWRGTGGVGAQHF. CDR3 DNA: TGTGCCTGGAGGGGGACAGGGGGCGTAGGGGCCCAGCATTTT.